This T cell receptor (beta chain) is drawn from a study of response to subunit inactivated influenza vaccine. Study findings and constraints: After each seasonal influenza vaccination, few new T cells are recruited, the authors suggested.

TCRdb recomputed calls from the RT-PCR reads with MiXCR, one row per CDR3 protein. The sample records 150,000 to 200,000 distinct CDR3 sequences, about a tenth being singletons. Germline V CDR1 and CDR2: MDHEN, SYDVKM. The CDR3 contains 19 residues. V shed 1 base and J 1 base; nucleotides not matched to a gene: 13. Remarks on this clonotype: Its antigen is currently unknown.

The chain has TRBV28 and TRBJ2-5; 9 bases are shared with TRBD1. The specimen comprised non-naive T cells sorted from PBMCs, sampled on the day of vaccination. The TCR originated in a man aged 45-65 years who received an inactivated influenza vaccine. For the CDR3, the DNA is TGTGCCAGCAGTTTATATGGGGGACAGGGCGCGGCAGCCCAAGAGACCCAGTACTTC. Translation gives CASSLYGGQGAAAQETQYF.